The 8 T cell receptor beta chains below were found in one sample sequenced in a study of tumor-infiltrating lymphocytes in primary liver carcinoma. With approximately 470 ng total RNA as template and a constant-region primer, TCR beta cDNA was made. ARM-PCR was slightly modified, and three nested multiplex PCR rounds with it gave rise to the TCR beta libraries. Forward primers for TRBV1-TRBV30 and a C-beta reverse primer served the first two PCR rounds, at 10 cycles each. TCRdb ran MiXCR on the multiplex PCR reads and lists one entry per CDR3 protein. The sample holds tens of thousands of distinct CDR3 sequences, 60% to 75% seen once. Between roughly 17 and 31 mg of unsorted bulk tissue served as the source from which RNA and DNA were co-extracted. Sequencing input: liver tumor tissue from sampling region 1. Subset given: tumor region T1, superior pole. All receptors derive from a man aged 40-49 years with primary liver carcinoma and hepatitis B virus infection.

The CDR3 nucleotides read TGTGCCAGTAGCCGAATGGGGGAACGGGGCTTCGGCACTGAAGCTTTCTTT. It is translated as CASSRMGERGFGTEAFF. The chain has TRBV11-2 and TRBJ1-1; D is possibly TRBD1 (5 bases). Trimming removed 9 bases from V and 4 bases from J, with 27 bases in between. The CDR3 runs to 17 residues. Germline lookup yields CDR1 SGHAT and CDR2 FQNNGV.

This clonotype was seen only a few times. An end of the junction differs from the germline gene, which may be a read error. This chain joins TRBV10-2 and TRBJ2-7; D possibly corresponds to TRBD2 (5 bases). The CDR3 has 11 residues. Germline V gene lookup returns CDR1 WSHSY and CDR2 SAAADI. The CDR3, as DNA: TGCGCCAGCCGGACTTACTACGAGCAGCGCTTC. As protein: CASRTYYEQRF.

Of note for this clonotype: The germline gene is not matched at one end of the junction; a read error may be the cause. The chain recombines TRBV7-8 with TRBJ2-1, with 7 bases lining up with TRBD2. The germline V gene has CDR1 SGHVS and CDR2 FQNEAQ. CDR3 length: 15 amino acids. The CDR3 protein is CASRPSGSPLGEQLF. The CDR3 coding sequence is TGTGCCAGCAGGCCTAGCGGCTCCCCTCTCGGGGAGCAGTTATTC.

With regard to this clonotype: Its ends do not fully match the called genes, so a read error is possible. The DNA of the CDR3 is TGTGCCAGCAGCTTGAGGGGGCACGAGAACCAGTACTTC. Translating gives CASSLRGHENQYF. The genes are TRBV5-4 and TRBJ2-5, with 7 bases aligning to TRBD1. CDR3 size: 13 residues. Germline-derived CDR1 and CDR2 are SGHNT and YYREEE (reference sequence).

Notes on this clonotype: The junction departs from the called germline gene at one end, perhaps through a read error. The genes are TRBV5-4 and TRBJ2-1; 8 nucleotides agree with TRBD2. CDR1 is SGHNT and CDR2 is YYREEE in the germline V gene (reference sequence). CDR3 length: 16 amino acids. The CDR3 bases are TGTGCCAGCAGCTTGGAAAGCGGGGGTTTATACAATGAGCAATTCTTC. It translates to CASSLESGGLYNEQFF. The variable domain in full, with the rest retrieved from reference TRBV5-4 and TRBJ2-1, is ETGVTQSPTHLIKTRGQQVTLRCSSQSGHNTVSWYQQALGQGPQFIFQYYREEENGRGNFPPRFSGLQFPNYSSELNVNALELDDSALYLCASSLESGGLYNEQFFGPGTRLTVL.

This clonotype showed up just once. V and J are TRBV11-2 and TRBJ2-7, with D unclear. The CDR3 runs to 11 residues. Germline lookup yields CDR1 SGHAT and CDR2 FQNNGV. Trimming took off 1 base at V and 7 bases at J, with 5 bases between the two ends. CDR3 coding DNA: TGTGCCAGCAGCTTAGGACGGGAGCAGTACTTC. It encodes CASSLGREQYF.

With regard to this clonotype: Germline and junction disagree at one end, which may indicate a read error. The rearrangement joins TRBV12-3 or TRBV12-4 to TRBJ2-1; no definite D call. The CDR3 runs 15 residues. The CDR3 sequence is CANSFAGYSDNEQFF. The CDR3 DNA reads TGTGCCAACAGTTTCGCTGGTTACTCTGACAATGAGCAGTTCTTC.

This clonotype was observed at least ten times. V usage is TRBV6-6 and J usage is TRBJ2-7, with TRBD1 identical over 8 bases. The CDR3 consists of 15 residues. Germline lookup yields CDR1 MNHNY and CDR2 SVGAGI (reference sequence). V was pared by 2 bases and J by 4 bases, with 7 bases of the junction left unmatched. CDR3 amino acids: CASSYNQGAGYEQYF. For the CDR3, the DNA is TGTGCCAGCAGTTACAACCAGGGGGCCGGATACGAGCAGTACTTC.